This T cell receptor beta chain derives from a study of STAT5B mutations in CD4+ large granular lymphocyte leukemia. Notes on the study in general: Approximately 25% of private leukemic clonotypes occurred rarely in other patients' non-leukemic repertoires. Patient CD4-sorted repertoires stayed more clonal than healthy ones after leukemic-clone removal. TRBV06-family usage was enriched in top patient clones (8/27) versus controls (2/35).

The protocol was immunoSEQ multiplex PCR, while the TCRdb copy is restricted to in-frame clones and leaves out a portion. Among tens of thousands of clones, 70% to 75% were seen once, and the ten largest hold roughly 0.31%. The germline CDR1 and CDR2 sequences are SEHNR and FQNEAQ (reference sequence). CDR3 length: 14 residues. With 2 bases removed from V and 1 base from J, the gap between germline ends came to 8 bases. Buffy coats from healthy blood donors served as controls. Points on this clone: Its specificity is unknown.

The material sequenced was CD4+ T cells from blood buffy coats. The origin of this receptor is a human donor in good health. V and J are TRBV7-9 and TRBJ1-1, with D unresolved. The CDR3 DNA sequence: TGTGCCAGCAGCTTAAATGCAGGGAACACTGAAGCTTTCTTT. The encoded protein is CASSLNAGNTEAFF.